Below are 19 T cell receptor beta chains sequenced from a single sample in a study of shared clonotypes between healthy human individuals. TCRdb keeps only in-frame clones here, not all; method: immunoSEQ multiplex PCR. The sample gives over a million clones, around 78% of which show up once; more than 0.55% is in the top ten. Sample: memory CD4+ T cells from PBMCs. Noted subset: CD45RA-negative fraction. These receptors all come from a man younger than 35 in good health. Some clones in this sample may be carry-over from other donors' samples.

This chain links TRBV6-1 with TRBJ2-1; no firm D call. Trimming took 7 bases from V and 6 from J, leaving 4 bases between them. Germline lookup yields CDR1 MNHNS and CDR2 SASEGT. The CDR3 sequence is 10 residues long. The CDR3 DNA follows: TGTGCCAGCACAGGCAATGAGCAGTTCTTC. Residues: CASTGNEQFF.

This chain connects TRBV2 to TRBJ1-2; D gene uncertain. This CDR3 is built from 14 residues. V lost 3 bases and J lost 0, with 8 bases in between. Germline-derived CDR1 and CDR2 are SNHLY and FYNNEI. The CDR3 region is CASSEELANYGYTF. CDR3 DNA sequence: TGTGCCAGCAGTGAGGAGCTCGCTAACTATGGCTACACCTTC.

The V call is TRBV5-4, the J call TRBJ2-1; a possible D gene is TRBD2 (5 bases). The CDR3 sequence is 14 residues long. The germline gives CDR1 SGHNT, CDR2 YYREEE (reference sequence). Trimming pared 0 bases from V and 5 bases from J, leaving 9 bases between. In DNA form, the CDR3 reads TGTGCCAGCAGCTTGGATAGCGCCCACAATGAGCAGTTCTTC. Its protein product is CASSLDSAHNEQFF.

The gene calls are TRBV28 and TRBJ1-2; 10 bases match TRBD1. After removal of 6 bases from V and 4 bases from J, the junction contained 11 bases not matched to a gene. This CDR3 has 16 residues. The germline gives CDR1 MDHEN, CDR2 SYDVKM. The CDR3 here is CASSRGEGQGFYGYTF. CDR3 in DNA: TGTGCCAGCAGCCGGGGGGAGGGACAGGGGTTCTATGGCTACACCTTC.

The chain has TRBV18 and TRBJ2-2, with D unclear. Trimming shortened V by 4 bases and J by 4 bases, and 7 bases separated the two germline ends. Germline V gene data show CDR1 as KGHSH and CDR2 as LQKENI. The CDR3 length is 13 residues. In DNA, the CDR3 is TGTGCCAGCTCACAGGGTCGCACCGGGGAGCTGTTTTTT. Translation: CASSQGRTGELFF.

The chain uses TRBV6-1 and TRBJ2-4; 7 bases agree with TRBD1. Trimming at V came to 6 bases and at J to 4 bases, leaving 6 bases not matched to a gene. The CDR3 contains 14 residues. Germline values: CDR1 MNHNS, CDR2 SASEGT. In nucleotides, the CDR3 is TGTGCCAGCAGGGATCCGGGACAGAAAAACATTCAGTACTTC. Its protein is CASRDPGQKNIQYF.

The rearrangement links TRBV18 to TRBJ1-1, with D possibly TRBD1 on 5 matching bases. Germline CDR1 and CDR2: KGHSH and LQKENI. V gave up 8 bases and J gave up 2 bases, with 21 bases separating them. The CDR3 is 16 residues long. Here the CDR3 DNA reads TGTGCCAGCACTTACCTTGCCGGGACCGATAACACTGAAGCTTTCTTT. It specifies CASTYLAGTDNTEAFF.

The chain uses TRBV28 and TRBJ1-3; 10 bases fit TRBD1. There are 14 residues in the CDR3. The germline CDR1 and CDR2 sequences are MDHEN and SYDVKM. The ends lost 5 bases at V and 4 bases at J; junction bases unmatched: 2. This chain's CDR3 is CASSRQGAGNTIYF. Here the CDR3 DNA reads TGTGCCAGCAGTCGACAGGGGGCGGGAAACACCATATATTTT. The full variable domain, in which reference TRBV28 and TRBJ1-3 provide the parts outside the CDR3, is DVKVTQSSRYLVKRTGEKVFLECVQDMDHENMFWYRQDPGLGLRLIYFSYDVKMKEKGDIPEGYSVSREKKERFSLILESASTNQTSMYLCASSRQGAGNTIYFGEGSWLTVV.

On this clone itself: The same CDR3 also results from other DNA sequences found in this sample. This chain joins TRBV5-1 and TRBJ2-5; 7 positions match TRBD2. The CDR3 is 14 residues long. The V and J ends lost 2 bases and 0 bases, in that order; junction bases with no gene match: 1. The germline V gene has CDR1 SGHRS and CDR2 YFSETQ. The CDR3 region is CASSLGTNQETQYF. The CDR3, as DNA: TGCGCCAGCAGCTTAGGGACTAACCAAGAGACCCAGTACTTC.

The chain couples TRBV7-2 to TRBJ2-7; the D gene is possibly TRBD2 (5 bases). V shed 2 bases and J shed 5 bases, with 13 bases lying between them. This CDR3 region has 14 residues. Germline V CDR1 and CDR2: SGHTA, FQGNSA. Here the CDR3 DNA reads TGTGCCAGCAGCTTAAATCCTAGCTTAGACGAGCAGTACTTC. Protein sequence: CASSLNPSLDEQYF.

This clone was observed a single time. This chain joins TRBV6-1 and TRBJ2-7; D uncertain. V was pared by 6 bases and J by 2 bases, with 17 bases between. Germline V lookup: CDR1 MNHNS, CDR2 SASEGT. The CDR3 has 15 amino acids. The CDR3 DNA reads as TGTGCCAGCAGCCGAGAATTCAGACCGACCTACGAGCAGTACTTC. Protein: CASSREFRPTYEQYF.

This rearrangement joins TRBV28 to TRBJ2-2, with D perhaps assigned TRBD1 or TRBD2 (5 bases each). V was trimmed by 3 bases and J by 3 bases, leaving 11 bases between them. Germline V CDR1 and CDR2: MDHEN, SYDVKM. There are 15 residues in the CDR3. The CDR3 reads CASSFFGGDTGELFF. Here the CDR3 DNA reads TGTGCCAGCAGTTTTTTTGGGGGTGACACCGGGGAGCTGTTTTTT. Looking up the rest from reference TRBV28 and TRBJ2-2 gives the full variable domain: DVKVTQSSRYLVKRTGEKVFLECVQDMDHENMFWYRQDPGLGLRLIYFSYDVKMKEKGDIPEGYSVSREKKERFSLILESASTNQTSMYLCASSFFGGDTGELFFGEGSRLTVL.

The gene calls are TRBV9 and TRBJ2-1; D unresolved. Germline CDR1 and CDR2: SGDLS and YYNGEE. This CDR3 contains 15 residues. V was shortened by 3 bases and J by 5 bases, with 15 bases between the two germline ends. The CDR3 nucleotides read TGTGCCAGCAGCGCCGGAGCAAGGCTACACAATGAGCAGTTCTTC. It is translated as CASSAGARLHNEQFF.

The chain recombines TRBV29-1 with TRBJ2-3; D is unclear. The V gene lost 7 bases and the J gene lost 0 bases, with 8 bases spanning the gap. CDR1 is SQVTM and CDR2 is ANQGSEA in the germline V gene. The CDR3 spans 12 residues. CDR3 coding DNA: TGCAGCGCTCGGCGGAGCACAGATACGCAGTATTTT. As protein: CSARRSTDTQYF.

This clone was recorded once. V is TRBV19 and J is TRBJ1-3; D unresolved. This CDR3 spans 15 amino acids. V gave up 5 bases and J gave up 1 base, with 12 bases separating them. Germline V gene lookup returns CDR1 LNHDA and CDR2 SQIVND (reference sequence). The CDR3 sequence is CASSSWVRSGNTIYF. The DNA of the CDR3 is TGTGCCAGTAGTTCCTGGGTGAGGTCTGGAAACACCATATATTTT.

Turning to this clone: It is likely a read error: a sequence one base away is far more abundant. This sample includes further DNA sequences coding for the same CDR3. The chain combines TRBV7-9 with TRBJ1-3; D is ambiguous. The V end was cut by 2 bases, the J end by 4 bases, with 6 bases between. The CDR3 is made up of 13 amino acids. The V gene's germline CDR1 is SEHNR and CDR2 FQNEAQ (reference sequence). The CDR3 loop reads CASSLSQGNTIYF. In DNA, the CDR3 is TGTGCCAGCAGCTTATCTCAGGGAAACACCATATATTTT.

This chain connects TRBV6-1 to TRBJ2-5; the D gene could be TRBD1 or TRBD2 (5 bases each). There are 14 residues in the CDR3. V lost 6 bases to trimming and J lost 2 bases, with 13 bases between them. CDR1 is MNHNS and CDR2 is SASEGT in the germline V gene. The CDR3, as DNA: TGTGCCAGCAGCCTGAATGGGGGACAAGAGACCCAGTACTTC. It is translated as CASSLNGGQETQYF.

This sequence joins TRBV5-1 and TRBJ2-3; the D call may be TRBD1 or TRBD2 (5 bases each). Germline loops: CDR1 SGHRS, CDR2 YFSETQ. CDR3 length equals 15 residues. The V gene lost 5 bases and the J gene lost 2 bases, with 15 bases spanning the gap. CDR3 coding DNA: TGCGCCAGCAGTGGGGGAGACTCCCCCACAGATACGCAGTATTTT. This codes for CASSGGDSPTDTQYF.

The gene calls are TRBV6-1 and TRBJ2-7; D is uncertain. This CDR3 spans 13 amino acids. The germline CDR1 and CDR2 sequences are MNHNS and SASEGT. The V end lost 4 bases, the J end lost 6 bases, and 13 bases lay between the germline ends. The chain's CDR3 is CASSVELRLEQYF. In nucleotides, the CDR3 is TGTGCCAGCAGTGTTGAACTTCGGCTCGAGCAGTACTTC.